This T cell receptor (beta chain) was identified during a study of beta chain features in type 1 diabetes. This CDR3 region has 13 residues. The V end was cut by 3 bases, the J end by 7 bases, with 12 bases between. Germline lookup yields CDR1 MNHEY and CDR2 SMNVEV (reference sequence). Overall study findings and caveats: High-TCR-expressing cells could be over-represented by cDNA sequencing. For Type 1 diabetes patients, all four CD4+ subsets carried TCRB CDR3s that were moderately but significantly shorter.

Expressed TCRB transcripts were sequenced, since all the RNA that had been isolated was reverse transcribed. Libraries were prepared by immunoSEQ multiplex PCR; TCRdb keeps only in-frame clonotypes and omits some of them. In the table there are 20,000 to 25,000 clones, under 60% of which are singletons. As concerns this clone: Its target is unknown.

This sequence originates from a man between 18 and 35 years old with type 1 diabetes. The sample taken for sequencing was stem cell memory CD4+ T cells from blood. This chain links TRBV27 with TRBJ1-2, with D tentatively TRBD1 (6 bases). The CDR3 spells CASSLDRRFGYTF. CDR3 bases: TGTGCCAGCAGTTTGGACAGAAGGTTTGGCTACACCTTC.